The 25 T cell receptor beta chains presented below share a single source sample, sequenced in a study of graft-versus-host responses after intestinal transplantation. Profiled with immunoSEQ multiplex PCR; TCRdb holds only in-frame clones, not every one. The data show some 40,000 clones, around 90% seen once. Intraepithelial lymphocytes and lamina propria lymphocytes were released through processing of graft tissue. Sequencing was performed on ileum tissue, taken about 28 weeks after intestinal transplant. The source is a human patient who received an intestinal transplant, so some T cells may come from the graft donor.

This clone has more than one count but fewer than ten. This chain links TRBV6-4 with TRBJ2-7; 10 bases are a match to TRBD2. Germline-derived CDR1 and CDR2 are MRHNA and SNTAGT. The CDR3 runs 15 residues. The J segment lost 0 bases and the V segment lost 3 bases, leaving 2 bases of the junction unmatched. CDR3 nucleotides: TGTGCCAGCAGTGAAGTAGCGGGAGGCTCCTACGAGCAGTACTTC. Protein: CASSEVAGGSYEQYF.

The chain joins TRBV6-5 to TRBJ2-2; D is unclear. CDR1 is MNHEY and CDR2 is SVGAGI in the germline V gene. CDR3 length: 15 residues. Trimming removed 0 bases from V and 2 bases from J, with 7 bases in between. CDR3 sequence: CASSYSRLNTGELFF. CDR3 nucleotides: TGTGCCAGCAGTTACTCGAGGCTCAACACCGGGGAGCTGTTTTTT.

The rearrangement joins TRBV9 to TRBJ2-1, with TRBD1 identical over 7 bases. Trimming took 4 bases from V and 7 from J; bases not matched to a gene: 17. The CDR3 totals 17 residues. The germline CDR1 and CDR2 sequences are SGDLS and YYNGEE. The CDR3 loop is CASSPIWTGVTRNEQFF. CDR3 nucleotide sequence: TGTGCCAGCAGCCCGATCTGGACAGGAGTGACGAGGAATGAGCAGTTCTTC.

This chain connects TRBV28 to TRBJ1-4; tentative D call: TRBD1 (6 bases). The CDR3 is 16 amino acids. With 3 bases removed from V and 2 bases from J, the gap between germline ends came to 13 bases. Germline V lookup: CDR1 MDHEN, CDR2 SYDVKM. The CDR3 nucleotides read TGTGCCAGCAGTTTGGCAGGGGTTGGTACTAATGAAAAACTGTTTTTT. It encodes CASSLAGVGTNEKLFF.

The chain employs TRBV4-2 and TRBJ2-7, with TRBD1 identical over 11 bases. The CDR3 spans 16 residues. Looked up from germline, CDR1 is LGHNA and CDR2 is YNFKEQ. J was trimmed by 2 bases and V by 1 base; bases with no gene match: 4. Here the CDR3 reads CASSQAPDRGPYEQYF. In DNA form, the CDR3 reads TGTGCCAGCAGCCAAGCCCCGGACAGGGGGCCCTACGAGCAGTACTTC.

To note about this clone: At one of its ends the junction is not consistent with the germline gene, which may arise from a read error. At the DNA level, this CDR3 is encoded by other sequences in the same sample as well. The chain joins TRBV5-1 to TRBJ1-6; 7 positions agree with TRBD1. The CDR3 length is 15 residues. In germline, CDR1 is SGHRS, CDR2 YFSETQ. The CDR3 DNA sequence: TGCGCCAGCAGCTTGAGGGACAGTAATTATTCCCCCCTCCACTTT. Translating gives CASSLRDSNYSPLHF.

This clone was found a few times. CDR3 nucleotides: TGTGCCAGCAGCACCCACACAGGGTTCAGTGAAAAACTGTTTTTT. It is translated as CASSTHTGFSEKLFF. V and J are TRBV9 and TRBJ1-4, with D possibly matching TRBD1 (6 bases). The V and J ends lost 4 bases and 7 bases respectively, with 17 bases between them. Germline V gene lookup returns CDR1 SGDLS and CDR2 YYNGEE. The CDR3 extends over 15 amino acids. Variable domain in full (rest from reference TRBV9 and TRBJ1-4): DSGVTQTPKHLITATGQRVTLRCSPRSGDLSVYWYQQSLDQGLQFLIQYYNGEERAKGNILERFSAQQFPDLHSELNLSSLELGDSALYFCASSTHTGFSEKLFFGSGTQLSVL.

The chain joins TRBV5-6 to TRBJ1-1; D unclear. V was shortened by 0 bases and J by 7 bases, with 10 bases between the two germline ends. The CDR3 is 13 amino acids. In germline, CDR1 is SGHDT, CDR2 YYEEEE. For the CDR3, the DNA is TGTGCCAGCAGCTTGGGGTTGGACGGTGAAGCTTTCTTT. Translated: CASSLGLDGEAFF.

This chain connects TRBV5-1 to TRBJ2-5, with 8 nucleotides matching TRBD2. The J call may not be correct, given that the DNA end is closer to TRBJ2-7. The length of the CDR3 is 14 residues. Germline-derived CDR1 and CDR2 are SGHRS and YFSETQ. In nucleotides, the CDR3 is TGCGCCAGCAGCCGGGGGGGGGACATTTACGAGCAGTACTTC. Amino acids: CASSRGGDIYEQYF.

The chain uses TRBV2 and TRBJ1-4; D perhaps matches TRBD1 (6 bases). Germline V gene data show CDR1 as SNHLY and CDR2 as FYNNEI. Trimming pared 3 bases from V and 5 bases from J, leaving 10 bases between. The CDR3 extends over 14 amino acids. CDR3 nucleotides: TGTGCCAGCAGTGACCCCAGGGGAAATGAAAAACTGTTTTTT. Its translation is CASSDPRGNEKLFF. The variable domain in full, with the rest retrieved from reference TRBV2 and TRBJ1-4, is EPEVTQTPSHQVTQMGQEVILRCVPISNHLYFYWYRQILGQKVEFLVSFYNNEISEKSEIFDDQFSVERPDGSNFTLKIRSTKLEDSAMYFCASSDPRGNEKLFFGSGTQLSVL.

The chain is built from TRBV11-2 and TRBJ2-7; 8 bases are a match to TRBD1. Germline lookup yields CDR1 SGHAT and CDR2 FQNNGV. The junction had 4 bases not matched to a gene; V was cut back by 5 bases and J by 1 base. The CDR3 is made up of 14 amino acids. The CDR3 region is CASSRDRGSYEQYF. The CDR3 bases are TGTGCCAGCAGCCGAGACAGGGGATCCTACGAGCAGTACTTC.

This clone was seen just once. CDR3 coding DNA: TGTGCCAGCAGCGTAGTCCTCTCGTTGGGCTATGGCTACACCTTC. This codes for CASSVVLSLGYGYTF. The rearrangement joins TRBV9 to TRBJ1-2; D gene unclear. The V gene's germline CDR1 is SGDLS and CDR2 YYNGEE. CDR3 length: 15 amino acids. The V end was cut by 0 bases, the J end by 4 bases, with 13 bases between.

The chain uses TRBV6-1 and TRBJ1-1, with D perhaps matching TRBD1 (5 bases). The V and J ends lost 5 bases and 0 bases respectively, with 13 bases between them. Germline V gene lookup returns CDR1 MNHNS and CDR2 SASEGT. The CDR3 loop spans 15 amino acids. The CDR3 protein is CASSKGPPMNTEAFF. CDR3 DNA sequence: TGTGCCAGCAGTAAGGGGCCGCCAATGAACACTGAAGCTTTCTTT.

This sequence joins TRBV28 and TRBJ2-1; D gene unclear. The CDR3 extends over 13 amino acids. Trimming left V 6 bases short and J 7 bases short, with 13 bases between. CDR1 and CDR2 (germline): MDHEN, SYDVKM. The CDR3: CASSPFRRNEQFF. As DNA, the CDR3 is TGTGCCAGCAGCCCTTTTCGGAGAAATGAGCAGTTCTTC.

The chain has TRBV7-9 and TRBJ1-3; D is unresolved. In germline, CDR1 is SEHNR, CDR2 FQNEAQ (reference sequence). V shed 1 base and J shed 4 bases, with 5 bases lying between them. The CDR3 extends over 13 amino acids. This CDR3 reads CASSLVLGNTIYF. CDR3 DNA sequence: TGTGCCAGCAGCTTAGTACTGGGAAACACCATATATTTT.

This chain joins TRBV4-1 and TRBJ1-5, with 9 bases fitting TRBD1. The CDR3 contains 16 residues. With 3 bases clipped from V and 3 bases from J, the junction kept 6 bases outside the gene matches. Per the germline V gene, CDR1 is MGHRA and CDR2 is YSYEKL. The CDR3 DNA reads as TGCGCCAGCAGCCAGTCGGGACAGGGAGTCAATCAGCCCCAGCATTTT. This sequence encodes CASSQSGQGVNQPQHF.

This sequence joins TRBV28 and TRBJ2-1; a weak D match, TRBD1 (5 bases). Germline CDR1 is MDHEN and CDR2 is SYDVKM. Trimming left V 5 bases short and J 6 bases short, with 11 bases between. This CDR3 is built from 13 residues. The CDR3 DNA is TGTGCCAGCAGTGCCAGGGTGGTCAATGAGCAGTTCTTC. The encoded protein is CASSARVVNEQFF.

The V call is TRBV27, the J call TRBJ2-5; a possible D gene is TRBD2 (6 bases). The germline gives CDR1 MNHEY, CDR2 SMNVEV (reference sequence). Trimming left V 3 bases short and J 5 bases short, with 16 bases between. The CDR3 totals 15 residues. The CDR3 region is CASSLWGRPLETQYF. The CDR3 bases are TGTGCCAGCAGTTTGTGGGGGAGGCCCCTGGAGACCCAGTACTTC.

The rearrangement links TRBV28 to TRBJ2-7; a weak D match, TRBD1 (5 bases). CDR1 is MDHEN, CDR2 SYDVKM, per germline. The CDR3 contains 14 residues. V gave up 2 bases and J gave up 3 bases, with 11 bases separating them. CDR3 in amino acids: CASSLQGSHYEQYF. In DNA form, the CDR3 reads TGTGCCAGCAGTTTACAGGGATCCCACTACGAGCAGTACTTC.

This clone was picked up one time. J is TRBJ1-5 and V is TRBV6-5, with TRBD1 as a possible D gene (5 bases). The CDR3 has 15 residues. Trimming shortened V by 0 bases and J by 5 bases, and 11 bases separated the two germline ends. Germline CDR1 MNHEY, CDR2 SVGAGI. The CDR3 coding sequence is TGTGCCAGCAGTTACTCAAGACAGAATGATCAGCCCCAGCATTTT. Translated, it gives CASSYSRQNDQPQHF.

This chain links TRBV6-5 with TRBJ2-7; D is tentatively TRBD1 or TRBD2 (6 bases each). V was pared by 0 bases and J by 5 bases, with 17 bases between. This CDR3 is built from 16 residues. CDR1 is MNHEY and CDR2 is SVGAGI in the germline V gene. CDR3 sequence reads: CASSYSRGVGRNEQYF. For the CDR3, the DNA is TGTGCCAGCAGTTACTCGAGGGGGGTGGGCCGGAACGAGCAGTACTTC.

The chain has TRBV29-1 and TRBJ1-5; a possible D gene is TRBD1 (5 bases). V gave up 1 base and J gave up 6 bases, with 13 bases separating them. The length of the CDR3 is 14 residues. Germline CDR1 is SQVTM and CDR2 is ANQGSEA. The CDR3 DNA follows: TGCAGCGTTGAAGGCGGATCTGGGGGTCAGCCCCAGCATTTT. Amino acid sequence: CSVEGGSGGQPQHF. Full variable domain (remainder filled in from reference TRBV29-1 and TRBJ1-5): SAVISQKPSRDICQRGTSLTIQCQVDSQVTMMFWYRQQPGQSLTLIATANQGSEATYESGFVIDKFPISRPNLTFSTLTVSNMSPEDSSIYLCSVEGGSGGQPQHFGDGTRLSIL.

The rearrangement uses TRBV4-2 and TRBJ1-2; TRBD1 is a possible D gene (6 bases). V was cut by 1 base and J by 3 bases, with 9 bases left in between. Germline loops: CDR1 LGHNA, CDR2 YNFKEQ. The CDR3 extends over 14 amino acids. The DNA for the CDR3 is TGTGCCAGCAGCCAAGGGGGGGGGCACTATGGCTACACCTTC. It encodes CASSQGGGHYGYTF.

This rearrangement joins TRBV9 to TRBJ1-3; tentatively, D is TRBD1 (5 bases). V gave up 0 bases and J gave up 0 bases, with 7 bases separating them. Germline V gene sequence: CDR1 SGDLS, CDR2 YYNGEE. The CDR3 extends over 15 amino acids. CDR3 coding DNA: TGTGCCAGCAGCGTAGGAGGGGTCTCTGGAAACACCATATATTTT. Its translation is CASSVGGVSGNTIYF.

The chain carries TRBV6-4 and TRBJ1-5; D is undetermined. V was shortened by 11 bases and J by 0 bases, with 11 bases between the two germline ends. Germline CDR1 MRHNA, CDR2 SNTAGT. The CDR3 extends over 13 amino acids. The CDR3 region has the DNA TGTGCCCCCCCTGGGGATAGCAATCAGCCCCAGCATTTT. Its protein product is CAPPGDSNQPQHF.